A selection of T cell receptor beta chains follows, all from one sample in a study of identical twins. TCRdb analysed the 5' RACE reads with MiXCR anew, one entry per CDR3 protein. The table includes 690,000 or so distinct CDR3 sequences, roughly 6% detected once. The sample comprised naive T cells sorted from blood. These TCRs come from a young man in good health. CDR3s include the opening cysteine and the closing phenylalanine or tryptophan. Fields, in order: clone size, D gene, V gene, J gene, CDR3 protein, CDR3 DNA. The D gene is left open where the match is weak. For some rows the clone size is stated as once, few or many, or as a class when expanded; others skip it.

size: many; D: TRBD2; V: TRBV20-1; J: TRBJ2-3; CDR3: CSARLAGSTDTQYF; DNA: TGCAGTGCTAGGCTAGCGGGAAGCACAGATACGCAGTATTTT
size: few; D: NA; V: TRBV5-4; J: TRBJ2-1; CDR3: CASSLNTGLGAQGVNEQFF; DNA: TGTGCCAGCAGCTTGAATACTGGGTTGGGGGCACAGGGTGTGAATGAGCAGTTCTTC
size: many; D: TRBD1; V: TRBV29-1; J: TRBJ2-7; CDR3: CSVRDSSYEQYF; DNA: TGCAGCGTTAGGGACAGCTCCTACGAGCAGTACTTC
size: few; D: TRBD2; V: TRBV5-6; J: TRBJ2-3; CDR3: CASSLVLAGGKDTQYF; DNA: TGTGCCAGCAGCTTGGTTCTAGCGGGAGGCAAAGATACGCAGTATTTT
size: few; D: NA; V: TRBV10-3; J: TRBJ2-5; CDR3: CAISERGETQYF; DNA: TGTGCCATCAGTGAGCGGGGCGAGACCCAGTACTTC
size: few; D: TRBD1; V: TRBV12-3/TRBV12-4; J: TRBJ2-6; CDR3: CASRRDSSGANVLTF; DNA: TGTGCCAGCCGCCGGGACAGCTCTGGGGCCAACGTCCTGACTTTC
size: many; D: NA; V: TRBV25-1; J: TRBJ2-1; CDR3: CASSERTVYNEQFF; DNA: TGTGCCAGCAGTGAGAGAACAGTTTACAATGAGCAGTTCTTC
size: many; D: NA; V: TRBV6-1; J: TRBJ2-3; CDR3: CASSRMVGGTDTQYF; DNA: TGTGCCAGCAGTAGAATGGTTGGGGGCACAGATACGCAGTATTTT
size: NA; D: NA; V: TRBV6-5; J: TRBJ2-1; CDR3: CASRLDKTGGTFNEQFF; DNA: TGTGCCAGCAGACTCGACAAGACAGGAGGGACGTTTAATGAGCAGTTCTTC
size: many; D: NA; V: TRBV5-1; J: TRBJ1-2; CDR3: CASSLDSGDNNYGYTF; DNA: TGCGCCAGCAGCTTGGACAGCGGGGATAATAACTATGGCTACACCTTC
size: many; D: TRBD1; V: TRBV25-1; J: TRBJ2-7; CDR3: CASSSRDSSYEQYF; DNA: TGTGCCAGCAGTAGCCGGGACAGCTCCTACGAGCAGTACTTC
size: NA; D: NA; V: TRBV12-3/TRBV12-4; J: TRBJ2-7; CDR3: CASSGALSNEQYF; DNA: TGTGCCAGCAGCGGGGCCCTTTCGAACGAGCAGTACTTC
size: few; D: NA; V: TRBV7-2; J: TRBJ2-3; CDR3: CASSLLGEGQLTDTQYF; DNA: TGTGCCAGCAGCTTATTAGGAGAAGGGCAACTCACAGATACGCAGTATTTT
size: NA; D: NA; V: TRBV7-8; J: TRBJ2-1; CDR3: CASSLVSLGIRDNEQFF; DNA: TGTGCCAGCAGCTTAGTCTCCCTAGGTATTAGGGACAATGAGCAGTTCTTC
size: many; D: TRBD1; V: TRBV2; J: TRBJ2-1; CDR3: CASSFNRGDEQFF; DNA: TGTGCCAGCAGTTTTAACAGGGGAGATGAGCAGTTCTTC
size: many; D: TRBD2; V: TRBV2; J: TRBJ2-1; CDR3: CASSDSGTSYRQFF; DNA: TGTGCCAGCAGTGACTCCGGGACTAGTTATCGGCAGTTCTTC
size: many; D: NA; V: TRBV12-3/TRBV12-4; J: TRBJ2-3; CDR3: CASSFLERGTDTQYF; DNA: TGTGCCAGCAGTTTTTTGGAGCGGGGCACAGATACGCAGTATTTT
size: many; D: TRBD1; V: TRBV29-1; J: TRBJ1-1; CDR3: CSVGTDRGAFF; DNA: TGCAGCGTGGGGACCGACAGGGGAGCTTTCTTT
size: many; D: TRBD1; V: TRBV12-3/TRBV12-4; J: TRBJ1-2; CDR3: CASTKLMDRGLLGGYTF; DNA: TGTGCCAGCACTAAACTCATGGACAGGGGGCTCCTTGGTGGCTACACCTTC
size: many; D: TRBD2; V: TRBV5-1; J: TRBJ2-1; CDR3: CASSMGLAGFIYEQFF; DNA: TGCGCCAGCAGCATGGGGCTAGCGGGATTTATTTATGAGCAGTTCTTC
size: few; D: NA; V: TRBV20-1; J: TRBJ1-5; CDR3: CSAVGSTTNQPQHF; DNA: TGCAGTGCTGTGGGGAGCACCACAAATCAGCCCCAGCATTTT
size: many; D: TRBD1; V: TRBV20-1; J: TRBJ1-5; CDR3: CSARYTGVGNQPQHF; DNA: TGCAGTGCTAGGTATACAGGGGTTGGCAATCAGCCCCAGCATTTT
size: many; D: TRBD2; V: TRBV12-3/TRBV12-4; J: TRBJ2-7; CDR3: CASSFPGGEQYF; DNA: TGTGCCAGCAGTTTTCCGGGGGGCGAGCAGTACTTC
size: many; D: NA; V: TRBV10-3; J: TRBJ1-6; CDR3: CAISEEPEANSPLHF; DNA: TGTGCCATCAGTGAGGAGCCGGAGGCTAATTCACCCCTCCACTTT
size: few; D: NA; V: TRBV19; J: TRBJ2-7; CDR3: CASSIYGESYEQYF; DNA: TGTGCCAGTAGTATTTACGGGGAATCCTACGAGCAGTACTTC
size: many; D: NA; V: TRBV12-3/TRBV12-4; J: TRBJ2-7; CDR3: CASSFRDVPHEQYF; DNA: TGTGCCAGCAGTTTTAGGGACGTCCCCCACGAGCAGTACTTC
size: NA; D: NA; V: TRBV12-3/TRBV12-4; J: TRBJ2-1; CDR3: CASSPPGLGYNEQFF; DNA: TGTGCCAGCAGTCCCCCGGGACTGGGCTACAATGAGCAGTTCTTC
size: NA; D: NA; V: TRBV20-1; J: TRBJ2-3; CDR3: CSASYGGASTDTQYF; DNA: TGCAGTGCGTCCTATGGCGGGGCTAGCACAGATACGCAGTATTTT
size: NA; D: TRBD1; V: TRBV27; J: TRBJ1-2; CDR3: CASSLYRGEGYTF; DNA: TGTGCCAGCAGTTTATACAGGGGGGAAGGCTACACCTTC
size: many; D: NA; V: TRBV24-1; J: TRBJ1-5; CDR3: CATMSGKNQPQHF; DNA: TGTGCCACCATGTCGGGCAAGAATCAGCCCCAGCATTTT
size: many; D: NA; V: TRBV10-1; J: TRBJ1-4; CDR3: CASSETGFEEKLFF; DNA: TGCGCCAGCAGTGAGACAGGATTTGAGGAAAAACTGTTTTTT
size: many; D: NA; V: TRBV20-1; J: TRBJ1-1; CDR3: CSAWDTEAFF; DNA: TGCAGTGCTTGGGACACTGAAGCTTTCTTT
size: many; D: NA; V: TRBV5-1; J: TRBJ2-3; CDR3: CASSSTPTDRTFTDTQYF; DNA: TGCGCCAGCAGCTCCACCCCGACCGACAGGACTTTCACAGATACGCAGTATTTT
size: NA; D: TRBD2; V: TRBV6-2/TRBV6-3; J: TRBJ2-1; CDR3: CASSYKLAGTTYNEQFF; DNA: TGTGCCAGCAGTTATAAGCTAGCGGGCACTACCTACAATGAGCAGTTCTTC
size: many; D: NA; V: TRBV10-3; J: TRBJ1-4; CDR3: CAISEVGAEKLFF; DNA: TGTGCCATCAGTGAGGTCGGGGCTGAAAAACTGTTTTTT
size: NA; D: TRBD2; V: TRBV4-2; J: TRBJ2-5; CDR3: CASSEGTNVQETQYF; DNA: TGTGCCAGCAGCGAAGGGACTAACGTACAAGAGACCCAGTACTTC
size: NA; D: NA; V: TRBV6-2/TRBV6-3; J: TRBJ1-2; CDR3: CASTERSGALSGYTF; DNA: TGTGCCAGCACCGAAAGGTCAGGGGCGCTTAGTGGCTACACCTTC
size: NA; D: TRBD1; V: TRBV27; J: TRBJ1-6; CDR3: CASSSPGQENSPLHF; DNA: TGTGCCAGCAGTTCCCCGGGACAGGAGAATTCACCCCTCCACTTT
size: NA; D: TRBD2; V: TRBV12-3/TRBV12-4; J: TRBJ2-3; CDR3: CASSPGLAGGYTQYF; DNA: TGTGCCAGCAGCCCGGGCCTAGCGGGAGGATATACGCAGTATTTT
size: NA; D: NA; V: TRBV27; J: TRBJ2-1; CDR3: CASSLSRRDYNEQFF; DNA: TGTGCCAGCAGTTTATCGAGACGGGACTACAATGAGCAGTTCTTC
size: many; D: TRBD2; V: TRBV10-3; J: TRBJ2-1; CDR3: CAISPQREDNEQFF; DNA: TGTGCCATCAGTCCCCAGCGGGAGGACAATGAGCAGTTCTTC
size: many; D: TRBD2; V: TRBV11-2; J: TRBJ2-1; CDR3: CASSFSASGLSEQFF; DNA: TGTGCCAGCAGCTTCAGTGCTAGCGGCCTTTCGGAGCAGTTCTTC
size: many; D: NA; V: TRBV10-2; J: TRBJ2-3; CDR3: CASSVLGLTSTDTQYF; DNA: TGCGCCAGCAGTGTGTTAGGGCTCACTAGCACAGATACGCAGTATTTT
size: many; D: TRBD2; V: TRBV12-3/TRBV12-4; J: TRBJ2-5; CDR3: CASSPTSKETQYF; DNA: TGTGCCAGCAGTCCGACTAGCAAGGAGACCCAGTACTTC
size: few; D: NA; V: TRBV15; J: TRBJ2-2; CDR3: CATSSTRNTGELFF; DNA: TGTGCCACCAGCAGTACTAGGAACACCGGGGAGCTGTTTTTT
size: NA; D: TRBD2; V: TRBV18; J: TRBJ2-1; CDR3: CASSPTAGVGGNEQFF; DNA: TGTGCCAGCTCACCTACAGCGGGAGTGGGGGGAAATGAGCAGTTCTTC
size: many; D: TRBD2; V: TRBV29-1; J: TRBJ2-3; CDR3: CSGGTSGSGNTQYF; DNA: TGCAGCGGGGGGACTAGCGGGAGTGGAAATACGCAGTATTTT
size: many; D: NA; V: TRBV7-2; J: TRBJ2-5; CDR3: CASSNPYPKETQYF; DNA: TGTGCCAGCAGCAACCCCTACCCGAAGGAGACCCAGTACTTC
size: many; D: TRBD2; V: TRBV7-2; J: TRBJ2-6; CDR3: CASSPAGTSGANVLTF; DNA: TGTGCCAGCAGCCCAGCGGGGACCTCTGGGGCCAACGTCCTGACTTTC
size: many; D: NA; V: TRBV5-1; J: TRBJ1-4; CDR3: CASSSSTGNEKLFF; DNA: TGCGCCAGCAGCTCATCCACAGGGAATGAAAAACTGTTTTTT
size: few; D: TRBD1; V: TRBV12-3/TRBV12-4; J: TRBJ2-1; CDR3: CASSFLGQGNEQFF; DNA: TGTGCCAGCAGTTTCTTGGGACAGGGCAATGAGCAGTTCTTC
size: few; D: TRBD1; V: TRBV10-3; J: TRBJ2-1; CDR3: CAISEPGTGISTEQFF; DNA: TGTGCCATCAGTGAGCCCGGGACAGGGATATCCACTGAGCAGTTCTTC
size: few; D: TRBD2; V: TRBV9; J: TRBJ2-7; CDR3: CASSKAGVSYEQYF; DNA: TGTGCCAGCAGCAAAGCGGGAGTGTCCTACGAGCAGTACTTC